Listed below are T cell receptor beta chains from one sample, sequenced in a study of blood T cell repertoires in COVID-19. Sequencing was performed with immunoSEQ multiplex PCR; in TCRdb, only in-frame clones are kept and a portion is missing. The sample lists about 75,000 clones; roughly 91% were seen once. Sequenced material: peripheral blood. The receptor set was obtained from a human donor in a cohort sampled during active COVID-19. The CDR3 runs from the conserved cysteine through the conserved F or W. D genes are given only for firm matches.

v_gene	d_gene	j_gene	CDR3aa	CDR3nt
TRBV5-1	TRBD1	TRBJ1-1	CASSSPDRGDTEAFF	TGCGCCAGCAGCTCGCCGGACAGGGGGGACACTGAAGCTTTCTTT
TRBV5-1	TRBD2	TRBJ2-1	CASSLGLAGGPTKYNEQFF	TGCGCCAGCAGCCTCGGACTAGCGGGAGGGCCAACGAAGTACAATGAGCAGTTCTTC
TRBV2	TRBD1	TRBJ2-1	CASMNDRGQYNEQFF	TGTGCCAGCATGAACGACAGGGGGCAGTACAATGAGCAGTTCTTC
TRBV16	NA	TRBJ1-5	CASSQLGQGNQPQHF	TGTGCCAGCAGCCAATTAGGGCAGGGAAATCAGCCCCAGCATTTT
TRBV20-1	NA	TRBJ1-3	CSASKAGRNTIYF	TGCAGTGCTAGTAAGGCAGGGCGAAACACCATATATTTT
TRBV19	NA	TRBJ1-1	CASSILGGTEAFF	TGTGCCAGTAGTATACTAGGGGGCACTGAAGCTTTCTTT
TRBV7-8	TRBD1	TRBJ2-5	CASSLDKGAGRWETQYF	TGTGCCAGCAGCTTAGATAAGGGGGCAGGACGTTGGGAGACCCAGTACTTC
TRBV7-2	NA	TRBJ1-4	CASSLQGTNEKLFF	TGTGCCAGCAGCCTACAGGGAACTAATGAAAAACTGTTTTTT
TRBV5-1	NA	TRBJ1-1	CASSLARPTDEAFF	TGCGCCAGCAGCTTGGCCAGGCCTACCGATGAAGCTTTCTTT
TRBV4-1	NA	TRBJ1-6	CASSLTGTRDSPLHF	TGCGCCAGCAGCTTGACCGGGACACGAGATTCACCCCTCCACTTT